The clone carrying this T cell receptor beta chain was counted ten times or more. The antigen is undetermined. The CDR3 extends over 13 amino acids. Germline lookup yields CDR1 SGHAT and CDR2 FQNNGV. The V gene lost 3 bases and the J gene lost 3 bases, with 9 bases spanning the gap. The sample is drawn from a study of T-cell memory formation after mild COVID-19. Study-level background: Each donor largely had its own TCR clusters. Study outcomes and limitations: Researchers found some responding clones in pre-infection memory, a sign that cross-reactive memory joined. Contracting clones from day 15 to 85 showed balanced CD4/CD8; later expanders favored CD4+.

TCRdb passed the 5' RACE reads through MiXCR, listing each CDR3 protein once. Altogether approximately 45,000 distinct CDR3 sequences are present, roughly 6.6% being singletons, with the ten largest covering about 0.8%. V and J are TRBV11-2 and TRBJ2-7; D tentatively fits TRBD1 or TRBD2 (5 bases each). This TCR was recovered from an adult who had mild COVID-19 (a few samples of this study predate the infection). Cell type and time point are not known. Sample: PBMCs or a T cell subset sorted from them (not recorded which). CDR3 sequence: CASSLGTLYEQYF. The CDR3, as DNA: TGTGCCAGCAGCTTGGGGACCCTCTACGAGCAGTACTTC.